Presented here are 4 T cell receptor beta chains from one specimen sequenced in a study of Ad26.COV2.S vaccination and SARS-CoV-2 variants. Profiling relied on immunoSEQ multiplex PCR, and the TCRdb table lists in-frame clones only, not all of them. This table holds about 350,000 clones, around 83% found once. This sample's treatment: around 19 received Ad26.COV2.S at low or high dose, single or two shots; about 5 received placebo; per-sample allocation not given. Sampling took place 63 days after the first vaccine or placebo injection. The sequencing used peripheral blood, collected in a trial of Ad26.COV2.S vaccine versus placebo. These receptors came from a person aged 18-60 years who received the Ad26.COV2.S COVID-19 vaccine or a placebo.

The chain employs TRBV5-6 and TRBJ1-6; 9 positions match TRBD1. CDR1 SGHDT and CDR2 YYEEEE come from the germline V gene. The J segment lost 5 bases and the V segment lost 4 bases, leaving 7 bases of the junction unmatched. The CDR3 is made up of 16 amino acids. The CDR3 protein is CASSMDRGGNNSPLHF. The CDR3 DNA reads TGTGCCAGCAGCATGGACAGGGGTGGGAATAATTCACCCCTCCACTTT.

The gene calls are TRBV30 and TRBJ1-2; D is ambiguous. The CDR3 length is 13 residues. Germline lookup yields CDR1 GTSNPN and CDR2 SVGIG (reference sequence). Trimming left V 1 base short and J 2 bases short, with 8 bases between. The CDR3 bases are TGTGCCTGGAGTGGCCAGGAGAACTATGGCTACACCTTC. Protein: CAWSGQENYGYTF.

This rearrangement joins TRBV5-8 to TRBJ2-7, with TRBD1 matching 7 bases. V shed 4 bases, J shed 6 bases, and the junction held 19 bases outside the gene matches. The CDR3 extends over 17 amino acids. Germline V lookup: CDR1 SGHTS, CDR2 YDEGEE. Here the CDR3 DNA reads TGTGCCAGCAGCCCCTTTCGCTTAAACAGGGGTCCACGCGAGCAGTACTTC. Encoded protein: CASSPFRLNRGPREQYF.

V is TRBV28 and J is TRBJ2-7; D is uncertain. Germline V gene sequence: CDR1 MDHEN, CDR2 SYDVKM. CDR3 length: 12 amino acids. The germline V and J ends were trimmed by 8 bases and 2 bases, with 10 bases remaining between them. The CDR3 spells CASCSRAYEQYF. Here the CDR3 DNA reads TGTGCCAGCTGTAGCAGAGCCTACGAGCAGTACTTC. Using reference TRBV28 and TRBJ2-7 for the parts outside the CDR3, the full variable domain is DVKVTQSSRYLVKRTGEKVFLECVQDMDHENMFWYRQDPGLGLRLIYFSYDVKMKEKGDIPEGYSVSREKKERFSLILESASTNQTSMYLCASCSRAYEQYFGPGTRLTVT.